The 29 T cell receptor beta chains listed next were all sequenced from one sample in a study of cytomegalovirus exposure and HLA in healthy donors. PCR used 60 Vbeta primers and 13 Jbeta primers. Here immunoSEQ multiplex PCR was the method, and the copy in TCRdb shows in-frame clones only, minus some. The sample lists about 200,000 clones, roughly 80% occurring once. The sequenced sample consisted of PBMCs. These TCRs come from a woman aged 25-40 years in good health and CMV-seronegative.

The gene calls are TRBV5-4 and TRBJ2-7, with a possible D match to TRBD1 (6 bases). Trimming shortened V by 3 bases and J by 0 bases, and 28 bases separated the two germline ends. Germline V gene sequence: CDR1 SGHNT, CDR2 YYREEE (reference sequence). This CDR3 contains 20 residues. CDR3 loop: CASSSPKGGKGGKTSYEQYF. Written as DNA, the CDR3 is TGTGCCAGCAGCTCACCCAAAGGGGGAAAGGGTGGGAAAACCTCCTACGAGCAGTACTTC.

The chain employs TRBV6-1 and TRBJ1-2; D is perhaps TRBD1 (5 bases). Trimming took 4 bases from V and 4 from J, leaving 13 bases between them. The CDR3 is made up of 14 amino acids. Germline CDR1 and CDR2: MNHNS and SASEGT. As DNA, the CDR3 is TGTGCCAGCAGTGGTGGGGCCAGGAGCTATGGCTACACCTTC. Translating gives CASSGGARSYGYTF.

The chain links TRBV4-2 to TRBJ1-1; 7 nucleotides align to TRBD1. Germline V gene sequence: CDR1 LGHNA, CDR2 YNFKEQ. The CDR3 is 17 residues long. Trimming took 0 bases from V and 4 from J; bases not matched to a gene: 11. The CDR3 sequence: CASSQELNRGTGTEAFF. Written as DNA, the CDR3 is TGTGCCAGCAGCCAAGAATTGAACAGGGGAACGGGCACTGAAGCTTTCTTT.

The V gene is TRBV29-1, the J gene TRBJ2-3, with TRBD2 as a possible D gene (7 bases). Trimming pared 2 bases from V and 0 bases from J, leaving 12 bases between. This CDR3 is 15 amino acids long. The germline CDR1 and CDR2 sequences are SQVTM and ANQGSEA. The chain's CDR3 is CSVERGGASTDTQYF. CDR3 DNA: TGCAGCGTTGAAAGGGGGGGCGCCAGCACAGATACGCAGTATTTT.

This chain connects TRBV28 to TRBJ2-1; maybe TRBD2 (6 bases). The CDR3 has 16 residues. Germline CDR1 and CDR2: MDHEN and SYDVKM. The V gene lost 5 bases and the J gene lost 1 base, with 15 bases spanning the gap. The CDR3 DNA is TGTGCCAGCAGTATAATGGGACTTCCATCCTACAATGAGCAGTTCTTC. It yields the protein CASSIMGLPSYNEQFF.

V gene TRBV28 combines with J gene TRBJ2-5; 8 bases fit TRBD1. The assigned J gene may be wrong: the sequence end matches TRBJ2-7 better. The CDR3 extends over 15 amino acids. CDR1 is MDHEN and CDR2 is SYDVKM in the germline V gene. The CDR3 loop is CASSPPPDRVSEQYF. CDR3 DNA: TGTGCCAGCAGTCCCCCTCCGGACAGGGTAAGCGAGCAGTACTTC.

In this sample, this clone turned up once. The chain combines TRBV2 with TRBJ2-3; a possible D gene is TRBD2 (6 bases). The germline CDR1 and CDR2 sequences are SNHLY and FYNNEI. This CDR3 region has 12 residues. V lost 8 bases and J lost 1, with 7 bases in between. CDR3 region: CASGEGTDTQYF. Here the CDR3 DNA reads TGTGCCAGCGGGGAGGGCACAGATACGCAGTATTTT.

This chain uses TRBV13 with TRBJ2-7; TRBD2 aligns across 11 bases. CDR3 size: 15 residues. CDR1 PRHDT and CDR2 FYEKMQ come from the germline V gene (reference sequence). V shed 3 bases, J shed 6 bases, and the junction held 7 bases outside the gene matches. For the CDR3, the DNA is TGTGCCAGCAGCTTTGGGACTAGCGGTTGGGGCGAGCAGTACTTC. Its translation is CASSFGTSGWGEQYF.

The rearrangement uses TRBV2 and TRBJ2-5, with D uncertain. From germline, CDR1 is SNHLY and CDR2 FYNNEI. This CDR3 has 12 residues. The V and J ends lost 6 bases and 2 bases respectively, with 7 bases between them. CDR3 sequence (DNA): TGTGCCAGCAGCCGGGTACAAGAGACCCAGTACTTC. This sequence encodes CASSRVQETQYF.

J is TRBJ2-5 and V is TRBV5-1; 8 nucleotides line up with TRBD2. CDR3 length: 15 amino acids. Per germline, CDR1 SGHRS and CDR2 YFSETQ. The ends lost 4 bases at V and 0 bases at J; junction bases unmatched: 5. DNA of the CDR3: TGCGCCAGCAGCGCAAAAGCGGGAGACCAAGAGACCCAGTACTTC. Protein product: CASSAKAGDQETQYF.

This clone was observed a handful of times. The V call is TRBV10-1, the J call TRBJ1-5, with unresolved D. V was pared by 7 bases and J by 7 bases, with 17 bases between. The CDR3 runs 14 residues. Germline CDR1 reads WNHNN; CDR2 reads SYGVQD (reference sequence). CDR3 DNA sequence: TGCGCCAGCATGAGACAACAAGCCTTCCAGCCCCAGCATTTT. This translates into CASMRQQAFQPQHF.

V and J are TRBV27 and TRBJ2-1, with no clear D. Germline CDR1 and CDR2: MNHEY and SMNVEV (reference sequence). The CDR3 runs to 13 residues. V was trimmed by 5 bases and J by 5 bases, leaving 10 bases between them. The chain's CDR3 is CASSLTRDNEQFF. The CDR3 nucleotides read TGTGCCAGCAGTCTGACTCGAGACAATGAGCAGTTCTTC.

The V call is TRBV7-2, the J call TRBJ2-5, with a weak D call TRBD2 (5 bases). This CDR3 has 13 amino acids. Germline CDR1 and CDR2: SGHTA and FQGNSA. V dropped 8 bases and J dropped 5 bases, with 15 bases sitting between them. DNA of the CDR3: TGTGCCAGCGGGATCACTAGTCCGGAGACCCAGTACTTC. Protein: CASGITSPETQYF.

The rearrangement uses TRBV19 and TRBJ1-1; 7 bases align to TRBD1. This CDR3 region has 13 residues. After removal of 6 bases from V and 6 bases from J, the junction contained 7 bases not matched to a gene. Germline V gene sequence: CDR1 LNHDA, CDR2 SQIVND (reference sequence). The CDR3 DNA is TGTGCCAGTAGCGACAGGGTCATTTCTGAAGCTTTCTTT. Protein product: CASSDRVISEAFF.

The chain has TRBV30 and TRBJ1-6; 7 nucleotides match TRBD1. Germline V gene sequence: CDR1 GTSNPN, CDR2 SVGIG (reference sequence). V shed 4 bases, J shed 1 base, and the junction held 7 bases outside the gene matches. This CDR3 has 16 residues. CDR3: CAWNSYRGSYNSPLHF. CDR3 bases: TGTGCCTGGAATTCCTACAGGGGATCCTATAATTCACCCCTCCACTTT.

The chain recombines TRBV5-1 with TRBJ2-7; 7 bases are a match to TRBD1. Trimming at V came to 2 bases and at J to 7 bases, leaving 6 bases not matched to a gene. CDR3 length: 13 amino acids. The germline gives CDR1 SGHRS, CDR2 YFSETQ. This CDR3 is CASSLQQGWEQYF. CDR3 nucleotides: TGCGCCAGCAGCTTACAACAGGGGTGGGAGCAGTACTTC.

The chain uses TRBV30 and TRBJ1-2; D ambiguous. The germline V and J ends were trimmed by 1 base and 5 bases, with 17 bases remaining between them. Germline loops: CDR1 GTSNPN, CDR2 SVGIG (reference sequence). This CDR3 contains 15 residues. The CDR3 spells CAWSAGREMVYGYTF. Written as DNA, the CDR3 is TGTGCCTGGAGTGCCGGTCGGGAAATGGTGTATGGCTACACCTTC.

This sequence joins TRBV4-1 and TRBJ1-2, with D uncertain. CDR1 and CDR2 (germline): MGHRA, YSYEKL. The CDR3 contains 15 residues. V was clipped by 1 base and J by 4 bases, with 13 bases between them. The CDR3 protein is CASSQGGSPVYGYTF. Written as DNA, the CDR3 is TGCGCCAGCAGCCAAGGCGGCAGCCCGGTCTATGGCTACACCTTC.

This chain joins TRBV19 and TRBJ2-3; TRBD2 agrees at 11 bases. The CDR3 contains 17 residues. Per the germline V gene, CDR1 is LNHDA and CDR2 is SQIVND (reference sequence). After removal of 5 bases from V and 6 bases from J, the junction contained 13 bases not matched to a gene. Written as DNA, the CDR3 is TGTGCCAGTAGTTCCCAGACCGGGACTAGCGGTATGGATACGCAGTATTTT. This translates into CASSSQTGTSGMDTQYF.

J is TRBJ2-1 and V is TRBV7-7; TRBD1 matches 12 bases. There are 15 residues in the CDR3. The germline V gene has CDR1 SSHAT and CDR2 FNYEAQ (reference sequence). Trimming cost V 5 bases and J 7 bases; bases outside gene matches: 6. The CDR3 loop is CASSRGTGGRNEQFF. Here the CDR3 DNA reads TGTGCCAGCAGCCGTGGGACAGGGGGCAGGAATGAGCAGTTCTTC.

This clone has a handful of counts. The chain has TRBV27 and TRBJ2-7; the match to TRBD1 covers 9 bases. Germline V gene lookup returns CDR1 MNHEY and CDR2 SMNVEV (reference sequence). The CDR3 contains 15 residues. V trimming: 5 bases; J trimming: 2 bases; junction bases outside the gene matches: 7. The CDR3 coding sequence is TGTGCCAGCAGTATTCGACAGGGGGGCCCCTACGAGCAGTACTTC. This gives the protein CASSIRQGGPYEQYF.

In this sample, this clone turned up once. V gene TRBV4-1 combines with J gene TRBJ2-1; 10 positions agree with TRBD1. The CDR3 runs to 18 residues. J gave up 6 bases and V 3 bases, and 14 bases lay outside the gene matches. From germline, CDR1 is MGHRA and CDR2 YSYEKL. CDR3 residues: CASSHLPDGTGVSNEQFF. The CDR3 nucleotides read TGCGCCAGCAGCCATCTTCCCGACGGGACAGGGGTCTCCAATGAGCAGTTCTTC.

The chain links TRBV5-1 to TRBJ2-7; 8 positions match TRBD1. J was trimmed by 0 bases and V by 4 bases; bases with no gene match: 6. Per the germline V gene, CDR1 is SGHRS and CDR2 is YFSETQ. CDR3 size: 15 residues. CDR3 residues: CASSRGQGNSYEQYF. As DNA, the CDR3 is TGCGCCAGCAGCCGAGGACAGGGTAACTCCTACGAGCAGTACTTC.

V usage is TRBV9 and J usage is TRBJ2-1; 8 bases are shared with TRBD2. Losses at the gene ends were 1 base for V and 4 bases for J; bases not matched to a gene: 4. The CDR3 totals 15 residues. CDR1 and CDR2 (germline): SGDLS, YYNGEE. The CDR3 region has the DNA TGTGCCAGCAGCGTACGGGGGGGCCTGTACAATGAGCAGTTCTTC. Translation gives CASSVRGGLYNEQFF.

This clone has just a few counts. The chain carries TRBV6-6 and TRBJ2-4, with unresolved D. Deletions cut 4 bases from V and 1 base from J, with 11 bases between. CDR3 length equals 15 residues. Germline V gene sequence: CDR1 MNHNY, CDR2 SVGAGI (reference sequence). The CDR3 DNA reads TGTGCCAGCAGTTTAATAGCTTTTGCCAAAAACATTCAGTACTTC. Protein product: CASSLIAFAKNIQYF.

CDR3 sequence reads: CSVGDSALGGNIQYF. The CDR3 DNA reads TGCAGCGTTGGAGACTCAGCGCTCGGGGGAAACATTCAGTACTTC. This chain links TRBV29-1 with TRBJ2-4, with D possibly being TRBD2 (6 bases). This CDR3 is 15 amino acids long. Trimming removed 4 bases at V and 6 bases at J, with 19 bases between. Per the germline V gene, CDR1 is SQVTM and CDR2 is ANQGSEA.

This clone has just one count. CDR3 coding DNA: TGTGCCAGCTCACCACCGAGGGTGTTCTCTGGAAACACCATATATTTT. It yields the protein CASSPPRVFSGNTIYF. The rearrangement joins TRBV18 to TRBJ1-3; no reliable D call. The CDR3 is 16 amino acids. Trimming removed 0 bases from V and 0 bases from J, with 9 bases in between. Per germline, CDR1 KGHSH and CDR2 LQKENI.

The chain joins TRBV15 to TRBJ1-1; possible D gene TRBD1, 5 bases. The CDR3 spans 13 residues. Germline-derived CDR1 and CDR2 are LNHNV and YYDKDF (reference sequence). V gave up 5 bases and J gave up 5 bases, with 12 bases separating them. The CDR3 DNA follows: TGTGCCACCAGCCCTGGGGGGGTAACTGAAGCTTTCTTT. Residues: CATSPGGVTEAFF.

This rearrangement joins TRBV28 to TRBJ2-3; TRBD2 matches 7 bases. This CDR3 region has 14 residues. After removal of 3 bases from V and 1 base from J, the junction contained 1 base not matched to a gene. Germline V CDR1 and CDR2: MDHEN, SYDVKM. CDR3 nucleotides: TGTGCCAGCAGTTTCCTAGCGGGCACAGATACGCAGTATTTT. It translates to CASSFLAGTDTQYF.